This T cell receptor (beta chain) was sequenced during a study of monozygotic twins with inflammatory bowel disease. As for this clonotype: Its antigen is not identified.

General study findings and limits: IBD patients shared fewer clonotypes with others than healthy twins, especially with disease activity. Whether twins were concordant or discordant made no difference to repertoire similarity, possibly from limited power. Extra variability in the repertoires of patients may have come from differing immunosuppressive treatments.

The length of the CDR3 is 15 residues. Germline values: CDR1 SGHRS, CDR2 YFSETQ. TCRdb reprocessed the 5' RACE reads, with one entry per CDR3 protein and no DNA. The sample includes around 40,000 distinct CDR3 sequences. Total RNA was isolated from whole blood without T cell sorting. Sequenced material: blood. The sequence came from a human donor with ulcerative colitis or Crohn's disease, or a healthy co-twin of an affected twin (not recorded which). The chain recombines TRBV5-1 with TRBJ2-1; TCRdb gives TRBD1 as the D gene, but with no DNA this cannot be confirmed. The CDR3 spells CASSPGQGIHNEQFF.